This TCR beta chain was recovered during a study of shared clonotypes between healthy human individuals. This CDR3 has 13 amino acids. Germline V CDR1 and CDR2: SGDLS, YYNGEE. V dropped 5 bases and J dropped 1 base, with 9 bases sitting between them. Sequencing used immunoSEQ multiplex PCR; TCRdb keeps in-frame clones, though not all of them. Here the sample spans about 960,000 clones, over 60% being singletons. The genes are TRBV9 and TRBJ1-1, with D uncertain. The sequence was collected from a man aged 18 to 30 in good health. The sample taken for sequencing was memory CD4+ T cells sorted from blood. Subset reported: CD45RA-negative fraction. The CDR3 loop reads CASSFPGNTEAFF. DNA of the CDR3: TGTGCCAGCAGTTTTCCGGGGAACACTGAAGCTTTCTTT.